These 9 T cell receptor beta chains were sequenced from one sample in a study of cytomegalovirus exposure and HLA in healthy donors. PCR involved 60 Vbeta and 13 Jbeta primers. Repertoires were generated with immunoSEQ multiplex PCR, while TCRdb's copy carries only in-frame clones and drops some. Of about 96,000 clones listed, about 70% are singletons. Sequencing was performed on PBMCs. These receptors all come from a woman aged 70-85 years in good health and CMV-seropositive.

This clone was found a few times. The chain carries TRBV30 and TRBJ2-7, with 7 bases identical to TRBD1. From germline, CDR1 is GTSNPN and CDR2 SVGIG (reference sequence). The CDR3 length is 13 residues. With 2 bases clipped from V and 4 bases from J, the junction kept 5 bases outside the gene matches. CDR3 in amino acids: CAWSRGQNYEQYF. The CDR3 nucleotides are TGTGCCTGGAGTCGGGGACAGAATTACGAGCAGTACTTC.

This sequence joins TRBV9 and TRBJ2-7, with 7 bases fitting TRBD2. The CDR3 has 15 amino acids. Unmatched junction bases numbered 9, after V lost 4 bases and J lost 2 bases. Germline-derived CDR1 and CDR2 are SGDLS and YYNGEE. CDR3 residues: CASSPRAGDPYEQYF. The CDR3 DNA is TGTGCCAGCAGCCCTCGGGCGGGAGACCCCTACGAGCAGTACTTC.

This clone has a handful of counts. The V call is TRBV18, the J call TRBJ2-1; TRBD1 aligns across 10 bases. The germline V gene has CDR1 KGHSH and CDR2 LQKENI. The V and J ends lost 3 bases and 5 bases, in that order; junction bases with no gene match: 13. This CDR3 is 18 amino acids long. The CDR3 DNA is TGTGCCAGCTCACCGAAAAGCCCGGGACAGGGGTCCCACAATGAGCAGTTCTTC. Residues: CASSPKSPGQGSHNEQFF. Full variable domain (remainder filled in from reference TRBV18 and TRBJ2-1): NAGVMQNPRHLVRRRGQEARLRCSPMKGHSHVYWYRQLPEEGLKFMVYLQKENIIDESGMPKERFSAEFPKEGPSILRIQQVVRGDSAAYFCASSPKSPGQGSHNEQFFGPGTRLTVL.

The CDR3 is CASRRDTNTEAFF. CDR3 DNA: TGTGCCAGCAGAAGGGACACAAACACTGAAGCTTTCTTT. This chain links TRBV5-4 with TRBJ1-1, with a weak D call TRBD1 (6 bases). The CDR3 spans 13 residues. Germline V gene sequence: CDR1 SGHNT, CDR2 YYREEE (reference sequence). The V gene lost 5 bases and the J gene lost 2 bases, with 10 bases spanning the gap.

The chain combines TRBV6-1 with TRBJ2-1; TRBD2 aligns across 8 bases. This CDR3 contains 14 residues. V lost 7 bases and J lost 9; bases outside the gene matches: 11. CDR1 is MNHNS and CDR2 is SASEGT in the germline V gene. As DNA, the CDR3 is TGTGCCAGCACCTCCGGGACTAGAAGATCTGAGCAGTTCTTC. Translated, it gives CASTSGTRRSEQFF.

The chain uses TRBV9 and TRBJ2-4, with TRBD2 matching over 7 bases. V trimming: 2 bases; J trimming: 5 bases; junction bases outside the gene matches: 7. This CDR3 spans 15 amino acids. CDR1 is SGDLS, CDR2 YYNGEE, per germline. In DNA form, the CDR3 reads TGTGCCAGCAGCGTGGGAAGCGGGATAGAAAACATTCAGTACTTC. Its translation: CASSVGSGIENIQYF.

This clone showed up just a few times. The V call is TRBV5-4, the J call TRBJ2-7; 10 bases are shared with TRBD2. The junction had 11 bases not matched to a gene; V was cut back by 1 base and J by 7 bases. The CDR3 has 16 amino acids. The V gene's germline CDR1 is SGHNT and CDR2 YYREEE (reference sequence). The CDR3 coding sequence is TGTGCCAGCAGCTTGTCTCGGGGACTAGCGACGGGGGAGCAGTACTTC. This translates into CASSLSRGLATGEQYF.

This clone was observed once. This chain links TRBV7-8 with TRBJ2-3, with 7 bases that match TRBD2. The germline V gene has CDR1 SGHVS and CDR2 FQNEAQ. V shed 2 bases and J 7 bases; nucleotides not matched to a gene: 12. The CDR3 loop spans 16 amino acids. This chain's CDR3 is CASSLIWRELGNTQYF. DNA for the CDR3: TGTGCCAGCAGCTTAATCTGGCGGGAGCTTGGGAATACGCAGTATTTT.

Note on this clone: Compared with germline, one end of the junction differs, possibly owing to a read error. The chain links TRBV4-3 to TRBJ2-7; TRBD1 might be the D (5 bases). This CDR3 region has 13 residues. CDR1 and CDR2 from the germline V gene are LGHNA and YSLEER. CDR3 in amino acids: CASSQAQGYEQCF. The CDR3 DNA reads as TGCGCCAGCAGCCAAGCTCAGGGCTACGAGCAGTGCTTC.